One sample yielded the 29 T cell receptor beta chains listed below, sequenced in a study of T cell changes during pregnancy in multiple sclerosis. Profiled with immunoSEQ multiplex PCR; TCRdb holds only in-frame clones, not every one. Among 45,000 to 60,000 clones listed, 85% to 95% were seen once. The starting material was CD4+ T cells from peripheral blood mononuclear cells, obtained after pregnancy. These receptors were obtained from a female donor in good health, enrolled as a control in a pregnancy study.

The rearrangement uses TRBV7-9 and TRBJ2-7, with D maybe TRBD1 (7 bases). V lost 5 bases and J lost 2, with 13 bases in between. CDR1 and CDR2 (germline): SEHNR, FQNEAQ (reference sequence). The CDR3 runs 14 residues. The DNA of the CDR3 is TGTGCCAGCAGCCGCGGGACAGAGACCTACGAGCAGTACTTC. This sequence encodes CASSRGTETYEQYF.

V usage is TRBV19 and J usage is TRBJ2-3, with TRBD1 matching 11 bases. After removal of 10 bases from V and 5 bases from J, the junction contained 11 bases not matched to a gene. This CDR3 region has 15 residues. Germline V gives CDR1 LNHDA, CDR2 SQIVND (reference sequence). As DNA, the CDR3 is TGTGCCACCTCCCCCCGGACAGGGGGCGTAGATACGCAGTATTTT. Translation gives CATSPRTGGVDTQYF.

The V gene is TRBV10-3, the J gene TRBJ1-1, with TRBD1 as a possible D gene (5 bases). The germline gives CDR1 ENHRY, CDR2 SYGVKD. V dropped 2 bases and J dropped 4 bases, with 8 bases sitting between them. The CDR3 totals 13 residues. CDR3 region: CAISEIGGTEAFF. The CDR3 coding sequence is TGTGCCATCAGTGAGATCGGGGGCACTGAAGCTTTCTTT.

This chain uses TRBV21-1 with TRBJ2-1; TRBD2 is taken as the D call from the table, unchecked against the DNA. TRBV21-1 represents a pseudogene. The CDR3 totals 19 residues. The CDR3 region is CASSKQGLAGPLRDNEQFF. Written as DNA, the CDR3 is TGTGCCAGCAGCAAGCAGGGACTAGCGGGACCTTTGCGGGACAATGAGCAGTTCTTC.

The chain recombines TRBV19 with TRBJ2-1, with 11 bases fitting TRBD2. From germline, CDR1 is LNHDA and CDR2 SQIVND (reference sequence). Germline trimming cut 4 bases from V and 7 bases from J; bases unmatched to any gene: 18. The CDR3 covers 19 residues. This CDR3 reads CASSTPKVTSGRVWNEQFF. CDR3 nucleotides: TGTGCCAGTAGTACTCCGAAAGTTACTAGCGGGAGAGTATGGAATGAGCAGTTCTTC.

The V call is TRBV5-1, the J call TRBJ2-3; D may be TRBD2 (5 bases). CDR3 size: 14 residues. V lost 2 bases and J 2 bases, leaving 9 bases between the germline ends. Per germline, CDR1 SGHRS and CDR2 YFSETQ. CDR3 loop: CASSFRTDTDTQYF. DNA for the CDR3: TGCGCCAGCAGCTTTCGGACTGACACAGATACGCAGTATTTT. Complete variable domain (other parts from reference TRBV5-1 and TRBJ2-3): KAGVTQTPRYLIKTRGQQVTLSCSPISGHRSVSWYQQTPGQGLQFLFEYFSETQRNKGNFPGRFSGRQFSNSRSEMNVSTLELGDSALYLCASSFRTDTDTQYFGPGTRLTVL.

The chain has TRBV9 and TRBJ2-3; D is perhaps TRBD2 (5 bases). Trimming pared 0 bases from V and 0 bases from J, leaving 11 bases between. The V gene's germline CDR1 is SGDLS and CDR2 YYNGEE. The CDR3 runs 16 residues. The CDR3 here is CASSVASLSSTDTQYF. CDR3 bases: TGTGCCAGCAGCGTAGCTAGCCTCTCTAGCACAGATACGCAGTATTTT.

CDR3 nucleotide sequence: TGTGCCAGCAGCGTTAGCGGGACCAACACCGGGGAGCTGTTTTTT. It specifies CASSVSGTNTGELFF. This chain connects TRBV9 to TRBJ2-2, with 8 positions matching TRBD2. The CDR3 is 15 residues long. The germline gives CDR1 SGDLS, CDR2 YYNGEE. J gave up 2 bases and V 2 bases, and 2 bases lay outside the gene matches.

The V gene is TRBV6-5, the J gene TRBJ1-4, with TRBD1 matching 10 bases. V lost 2 bases and J lost 4; bases outside the gene matches: 1. CDR1 and CDR2 (germline): MNHEY, SVGAGI. CDR3 length equals 15 residues. The CDR3 DNA follows: TGTGCCAGCAGTTACGGGGACAGGGGTAATGAAAAACTGTTTTTT. It translates to CASSYGDRGNEKLFF.

J is TRBJ1-1 and V is TRBV11-2; weak D call: TRBD1 (5 bases). The CDR3 totals 17 residues. Germline lookup yields CDR1 SGHAT and CDR2 FQNNGV. Trimming took 7 bases from V and 4 from J, leaving 25 bases between them. This CDR3 reads CASIIHSGGGEGTEAFF. The DNA for the CDR3 is TGTGCCAGCATCATTCACTCAGGCGGAGGGGAGGGCACTGAAGCTTTCTTT.

The V call is TRBV19, the J call TRBJ1-5, with D possibly TRBD1 on 6 matching bases. Trimming shortened V by 8 bases and J by 5 bases, and 19 bases separated the two germline ends. Looked up from germline, CDR1 is LNHDA and CDR2 is SQIVND (reference sequence). The CDR3 is made up of 15 amino acids. CDR3: CASALRGLRDQPQHF. The DNA of the CDR3 is TGTGCCAGTGCTCTCAGGGGCCTAAGAGATCAGCCCCAGCATTTT.

This clone was seen only once. This chain connects TRBV28 to TRBJ1-1; no clear D. V was cut by 5 bases and J by 10 bases, with 8 bases left in between. This CDR3 has 10 amino acids. From germline, CDR1 is MDHEN and CDR2 SYDVKM. CDR3 loop: CASSKQTAFF. The CDR3 DNA reads as TGTGCCAGCAGTAAACAAACAGCTTTCTTT.

This clone was seen more than once but under ten times. This sequence joins TRBV4-1 and TRBJ1-1; 8 nucleotides align to TRBD1. With V trimmed by 3 bases and J by 11 bases, 5 bases remained unmatched. The CDR3 sequence is 12 residues long. Germline V gene data show CDR1 as MGHRA and CDR2 as YSYEKL. The DNA of the CDR3 is TGCGCCAGCAGCCATATCCAGGGGGCCGCTTTCTTT. Its translation: CASSHIQGAAFF.

The chain employs TRBV2 and TRBJ2-5, with D perhaps matching TRBD1 (6 bases). V was shortened by 4 bases and J by 2 bases, with 8 bases between the two germline ends. The CDR3 consists of 13 residues. The germline V gene encodes CDR1 SNHLY and CDR2 FYNNEI. The CDR3 region has the DNA TGTGCCAGCAGTGCGACAGGACAAGAGACCCAGTACTTC. Its translation is CASSATGQETQYF.

The chain joins TRBV5-4 to TRBJ1-2; D ambiguous. V lost 3 bases, J lost 4 bases, and 13 bases lay in between. The CDR3 extends over 14 amino acids. Looked up from germline, CDR1 is SGHNT and CDR2 is YYREEE (reference sequence). The CDR3 sequence is CASSSPADTYGYTF. The CDR3 DNA is TGTGCCAGCAGCTCCCCGGCGGATACCTATGGCTACACCTTC. The entire variable domain, with the rest obtained from reference TRBV5-4 and TRBJ1-2, is as follows: ETGVTQSPTHLIKTRGQQVTLRCSSQSGHNTVSWYQQALGQGPQFIFQYYREEENGRGNFPPRFSGLQFPNYSSELNVNALELDDSALYLCASSSPADTYGYTFGSGTRLTVV.

The V call is TRBV5-1, the J call TRBJ2-7; D is possibly TRBD1 (6 bases). In germline, CDR1 is SGHRS, CDR2 YFSETQ. The ends were cut back, 0 bases at V and 5 bases at J, with 6 bases in the middle. The CDR3 covers 12 residues. CDR3 protein: CASSLGQDEQYF. CDR3 nucleotides: TGCGCCAGCAGCTTGGGACAGGACGAGCAGTACTTC.

The chain combines TRBV7-2 with TRBJ1-5, with 7 bases matching TRBD1. The V and J ends lost 5 bases and 1 base, in that order; junction bases with no gene match: 8. CDR1 and CDR2 from the germline V gene are SGHTA and FQGNSA. This CDR3 is 16 amino acids long. This CDR3 is CASSPRQGWSNQPQHF. Written as DNA, the CDR3 is TGTGCCAGCAGCCCAAGACAGGGCTGGAGCAATCAGCCCCAGCATTTT.

The chain joins TRBV2 to TRBJ1-5; a weak D match, TRBD1 (5 bases). The CDR3 is 16 amino acids. V gave up 4 bases and J gave up 0 bases, with 13 bases separating them. In germline, CDR1 is SNHLY, CDR2 FYNNEI. The CDR3 is CASSVGGGNSNQPQHF. In nucleotides, the CDR3 is TGTGCCAGCAGTGTCGGGGGGGGGAATAGCAATCAGCCCCAGCATTTT.

This chain uses TRBV5-4 with TRBJ2-1; TRBD2 agrees at 11 bases. CDR1 and CDR2 (germline): SGHNT, YYREEE (reference sequence). There are 16 residues in the CDR3. With 3 bases clipped from V and 10 bases from J, the junction kept 12 bases outside the gene matches. CDR3 sequence (DNA): TGTGCCAGCAGCTCCCCTACTAGCGGGAGTAAAAAGGAGCAGTTCTTC. This gives the protein CASSSPTSGSKKEQFF. The full variable domain, completed using reference TRBV5-4 and TRBJ2-1, is ETGVTQSPTHLIKTRGQQVTLRCSSQSGHNTVSWYQQALGQGPQFIFQYYREEENGRGNFPPRFSGLQFPNYSSELNVNALELDDSALYLCASSSPTSGSKKEQFFGPGTRLTVL.

The chain uses TRBV5-8 and TRBJ1-2; possible D gene TRBD1, 5 bases. Germline lookup yields CDR1 SGHTS and CDR2 YDEGEE. The CDR3 loop spans 15 amino acids. V lost 4 bases and J 8 bases, leaving 21 bases between the germline ends. The CDR3 sequence: CASSPHRNSWKGYTF. CDR3 coding DNA: TGTGCCAGCAGCCCACACAGGAACTCCTGGAAGGGCTACACCTTC.

V usage is TRBV19 and J usage is TRBJ2-1, with 11 bases fitting TRBD2. Germline values: CDR1 LNHDA, CDR2 SQIVND (reference sequence). J gave up 0 bases and V 5 bases, and 9 bases lay outside the gene matches. The length of the CDR3 is 18 residues. DNA for the CDR3: TGTGCCAGTAGTTCAAGACTAGCGGGGCCTAGCTCCTACAATGAGCAGTTCTTC. It yields the protein CASSSRLAGPSSYNEQFF.

The rearrangement links TRBV4-2 to TRBJ2-3; 14 bases are shared with TRBD2. This CDR3 contains 17 residues. Germline V gene data show CDR1 as LGHNA and CDR2 as YNFKEQ. V was pared by 1 base and J by 4 bases, with 4 bases of the junction left unmatched. For the CDR3, the DNA is TGTGCCAGCAGCCAAGCCGGGACTAGCGGGAGCGCAGATACGCAGTATTTT. Translated: CASSQAGTSGSADTQYF.

The chain couples TRBV5-1 to TRBJ1-4; TRBD1 matches at 8 bases. Germline trimming cut 3 bases from V and 4 bases from J; bases unmatched to any gene: 5. The CDR3 sequence is 15 residues long. Germline V gene sequence: CDR1 SGHRS, CDR2 YFSETQ. CDR3 in amino acids: CASSSEDRVNEKLFF. The CDR3 region has the DNA TGCGCCAGCAGCTCAGAGGACAGGGTTAATGAAAAACTGTTTTTT.

The V and J genes are TRBV2 and TRBJ1-1; 8 bases fit TRBD1. This CDR3 has 14 residues. Per germline, CDR1 SNHLY and CDR2 FYNNEI. The V gene end was trimmed by 6 bases and the J gene end by 5 bases; junction bases not matched to a gene: 8. The CDR3 loop is CASRKQGDSTEAFF. CDR3 in DNA: TGTGCCAGCAGGAAACAGGGGGACAGTACTGAAGCTTTCTTT.

This chain connects TRBV11-2 to TRBJ2-1, with D possibly being TRBD2 (6 bases). In germline, CDR1 is SGHAT, CDR2 FQNNGV. Trimming left V 5 bases short and J 1 base short, with 12 bases between. CDR3 length equals 15 residues. This CDR3 is CASSAFSGSYNEQFF. Here the CDR3 DNA reads TGTGCCAGCAGCGCCTTTAGCGGATCCTACAATGAGCAGTTCTTC.

The V call is TRBV19, the J call TRBJ2-7; 8 nucleotides agree with TRBD1. V gave up 4 bases and J gave up 4 bases; unmatched junction bases: 6. The CDR3 totals 14 residues. The germline gives CDR1 LNHDA, CDR2 SQIVND (reference sequence). CDR3 sequence reads: CASSTHRDRYEQYF. The CDR3 nucleotides read TGTGCCAGTAGTACCCACCGGGACAGGTACGAGCAGTACTTC.

The V and J genes are TRBV27 and TRBJ1-5; D remains unclear. This CDR3 spans 13 amino acids. V was clipped by 2 bases and J by 6 bases, with 8 bases between them. Germline V gene lookup returns CDR1 MNHEY and CDR2 SMNVEV (reference sequence). CDR3 coding DNA: TGTGCCAGCAGTTTACGAGGGTTTCAGCCCCAGCATTTT. Its protein product is CASSLRGFQPQHF.

This chain uses TRBV6-1 with TRBJ1-4; possibly TRBD1 for D (5 bases). The germline gives CDR1 MNHNS, CDR2 SASEGT. The length of the CDR3 is 15 residues. V was clipped by 2 bases and J by 4 bases, with 11 bases between them. CDR3 region: CASSESAGGNEKLFF. As DNA, the CDR3 is TGTGCCAGCAGTGAAAGCGCGGGGGGTAATGAAAAACTGTTTTTT.

The chain uses TRBV7-6 and TRBJ2-1, with 10 positions matching TRBD1. This CDR3 has 14 residues. Losses at the gene ends were 1 base for V and 12 bases for J; bases not matched to a gene: 6. From germline, CDR1 is SGHVS and CDR2 FNYEAQ. CDR3 nucleotide sequence: TGTGCCAGCAGCTTAGACCCGACAGGGGGCTTGCAGTTCTTC. It specifies CASSLDPTGGLQFF. The complete variable domain, with remaining parts taken from reference TRBV7-6 and TRBJ2-1, reads GAGVSQSPRYKVTKRGQDVALRCDPISGHVSLYWYRQALGQGPEFLTYFNYEAQQDKSGLPNDRFSAERPEGSISTLTIQRTEQRDSAMYRCASSLDPTGGLQFFGPGTRLTVL.